This T cell receptor (beta chain) was recorded in a study of breast tumors, draining lymph nodes, adjacent tissues. Points from the study as a whole: The data were judged consistent with most tumor T cells coming from lymph node and expanding in tumor.

The lymph nodes were axillary draining lymph nodes from breast cancer patients. TCRdb re-analysed the multiplex PCR reads in MiXCR, keeping a single row per CDR3 protein. The sample shows approximately 210,000 distinct CDR3 sequences, around 34% of them seen only once. The CDR3 covers 15 residues. The V gene end was trimmed by 7 bases and the J gene end by 5 bases; junction bases not matched to a gene: 4. Germline CDR1 reads KGHDR; CDR2 reads SFDVKD. In regard to this clonotype: The target antigen is unknown.

This receptor was identified in a female donor with breast cancer. Some clones in this sample may be carry-over from other donors' samples. Input material: axillary lymph node tissue. This chain uses TRBV24-1 with TRBJ2-5, with TRBD2 matching 15 bases. CDR3 in amino acids: CATSHGLAGGETQYF. The DNA for the CDR3 is TGTGCCACCAGCCACGGACTAGCGGGAGGGGAGACCCAGTACTTC.